Sequencing of this TCR beta chain was carried out in a study of blood T cells in healthy people across ages. Healthy individuals of Caucasian origin from Russia, aged about 6 to 100, served as donors. In regard to this clonotype: No antigen is known for it.

With a J-beta primer mix and a sample-barcoded 5' primer, a second PCR ran about 6 to 11 cycles. All samples yielded 2.5 million or more CDR3-containing paired-end reads. In TCRdb, the 5' RACE reads were re-called with MiXCR into one record per CDR3 protein. The sample consists of around 1,700,000 distinct CDR3 sequences, roughly 28% of them appearing once. Whole-study results and caveats: Unsorted PBMC material precluded a definitive naive versus antigen-experienced comparison.

The CDR3 contains 15 residues. Trimming cost V 4 bases and J 5 bases, with 18 bases left between them. Germline V lookup: CDR1 SGHRS, CDR2 YFSETQ. This TCR was sampled from a woman aged 30 to 39 in good health. The sequencing sample was made of blood. The gene calls are TRBV5-1 and TRBJ2-5, with D perhaps TRBD1 or TRBD2 (5 bases each). The CDR3 is CASSPGWGSDETQYF. For the CDR3, the DNA is TGCGCCAGCAGCCCCGGCTGGGGGTCCGATGAGACCCAGTACTTC.